This section outlines one T cell receptor beta chain sequence together with its context. This entry comes from a study of CD8 T cells in Susac syndrome. Random hexamers primed reverse transcription of roughly 0.5 to 1 ug RNA. TCRdb redid the calling of the immunoSEQ multiplex PCR reads with MiXCR, one entry per CDR3 protein. Here the sample spans 150,000 to 200,000 distinct CDR3 sequences, approximately 94% being singletons. Purification of the CD8+ and CD4+ T cells relied on negative isolation, and TEMRA cells underwent FACS enrichment. Material: CD4+ T cells from PBMCs. This TCR was recovered from a human donor in good health.

The DNA for the CDR3 is TGTGCCAGCAGTCGAAGGGGCTCCACTGAAGCTTTCTTT. The encoded protein is CASSRRGSTEAFF. The chain joins TRBV14 to TRBJ1-1; D might be TRBD1 (5 bases). The V end was cut by 6 bases, the J end by 4 bases, with 12 bases between. The CDR3 spans 13 residues. In germline, CDR1 is SGHDN, CDR2 FVKESK.